This T cell receptor beta chain was recovered during a study of blood T cell repertoires in COVID-19. Study-wide background: Samples taken during acute and convalescent COVID-19 were collected in the United States, Italy and Spain. PBMCs, B-cell-depleted T cells, or T cells were the source of the cDNA or gDNA that made up the material.

The germline V gene has CDR1 SGHDT and CDR2 YYEEEE. The CDR3 spans 15 residues. V was trimmed by 3 bases and J by 4 bases, leaving 14 bases between them. The Seattle patients joined while their infection was active and were tracked longitudinally afterward. Original analysis: By means of reference gene primer amplification, nucleated cell counts were estimated. Clones were read by immunoSEQ multiplex PCR, and TCRdb kept only the in-frame ones, dropping some. V and J calls and clone size follow that table, whereas D and trimming were derived from the DNA. The data contain about 250,000 clones, roughly 86% of them seen just once; the ten biggest clones take up roughly 6.2%. There are a few counts of this clone.

The receptor was derived from a woman older than 75 with COVID-19, enrolled during active disease. Source material: peripheral blood. The chain carries TRBV5-6 and TRBJ1-3; perhaps TRBD1 as D (6 bases). CDR3 protein: CASSWGGGAGNTIYF. CDR3 in DNA: TGTGCCAGCAGCTGGGGAGGGGGGGCCGGAAACACCATATATTTT.